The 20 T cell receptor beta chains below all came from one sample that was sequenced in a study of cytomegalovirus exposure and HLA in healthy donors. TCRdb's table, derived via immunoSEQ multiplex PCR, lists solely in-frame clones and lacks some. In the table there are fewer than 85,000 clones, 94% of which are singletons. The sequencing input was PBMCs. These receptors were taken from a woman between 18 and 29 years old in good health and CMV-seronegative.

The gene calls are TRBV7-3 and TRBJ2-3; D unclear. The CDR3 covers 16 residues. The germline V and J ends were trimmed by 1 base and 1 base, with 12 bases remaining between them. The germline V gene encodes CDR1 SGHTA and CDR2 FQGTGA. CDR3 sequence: CASSLSGAPGTDTQYF. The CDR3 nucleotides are TGTGCCAGCAGCTTAAGTGGAGCCCCTGGCACAGATACGCAGTATTTT.

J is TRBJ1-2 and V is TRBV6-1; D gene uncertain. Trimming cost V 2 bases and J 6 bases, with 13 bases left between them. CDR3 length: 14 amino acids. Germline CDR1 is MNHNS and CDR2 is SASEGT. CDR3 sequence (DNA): TGTGCCAGCAGTGAATTCCCCCGGGGAGATGGCTACACCTTC. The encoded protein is CASSEFPRGDGYTF.

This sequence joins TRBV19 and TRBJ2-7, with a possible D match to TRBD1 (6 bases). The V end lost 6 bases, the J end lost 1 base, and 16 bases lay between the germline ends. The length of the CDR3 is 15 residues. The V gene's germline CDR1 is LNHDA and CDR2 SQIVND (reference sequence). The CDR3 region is CASRLGSGQSYEQYF. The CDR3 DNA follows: TGTGCCAGTAGGCTGGGTTCTGGACAGTCCTACGAGCAGTACTTC.

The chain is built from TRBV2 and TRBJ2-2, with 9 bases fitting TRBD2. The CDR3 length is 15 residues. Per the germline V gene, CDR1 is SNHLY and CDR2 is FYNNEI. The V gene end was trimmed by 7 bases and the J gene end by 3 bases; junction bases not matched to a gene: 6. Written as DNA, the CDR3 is TGTGCCAGCAAAACTAGCGGGTCTTACACCGGGGAGCTGTTTTTT. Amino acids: CASKTSGSYTGELFF.

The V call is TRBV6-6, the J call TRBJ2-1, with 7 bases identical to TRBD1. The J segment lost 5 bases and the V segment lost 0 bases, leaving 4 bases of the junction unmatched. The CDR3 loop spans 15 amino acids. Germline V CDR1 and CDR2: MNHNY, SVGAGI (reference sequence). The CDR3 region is CASSYSGQANNEQFF. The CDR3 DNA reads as TGTGCCAGCAGTTACTCAGGACAGGCAAACAATGAGCAGTTCTTC.

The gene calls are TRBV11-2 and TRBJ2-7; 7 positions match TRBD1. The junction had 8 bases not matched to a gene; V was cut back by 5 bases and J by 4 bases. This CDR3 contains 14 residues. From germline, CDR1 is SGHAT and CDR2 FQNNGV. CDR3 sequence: CASSPQQGWYEQYF. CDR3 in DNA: TGTGCCAGCAGCCCTCAACAGGGGTGGTACGAGCAGTACTTC.

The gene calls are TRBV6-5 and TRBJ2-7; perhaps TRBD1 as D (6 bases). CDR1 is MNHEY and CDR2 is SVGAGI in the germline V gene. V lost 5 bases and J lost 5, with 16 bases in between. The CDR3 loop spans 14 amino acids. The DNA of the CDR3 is TGTGCCAGCAGTGAGAACAGGGAAAGTCACGAGCAGTACTTC. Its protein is CASSENRESHEQYF.

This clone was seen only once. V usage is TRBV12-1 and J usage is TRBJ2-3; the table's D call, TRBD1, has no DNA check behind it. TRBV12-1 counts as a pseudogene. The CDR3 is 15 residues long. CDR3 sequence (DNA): TGTGCCAGCAGCCAGGATGGACACCGGCTTGGTACGCAGTATTTT. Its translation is CASSQDGHRLGTQYF.

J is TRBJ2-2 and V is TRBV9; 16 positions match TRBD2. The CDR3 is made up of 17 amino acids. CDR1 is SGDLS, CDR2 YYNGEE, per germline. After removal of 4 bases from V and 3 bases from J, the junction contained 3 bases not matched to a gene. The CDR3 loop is CASSMGLAGGDTGELFF. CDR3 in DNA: TGTGCCAGCAGCATGGGACTAGCGGGGGGGGACACCGGGGAGCTGTTTTTT.

The CDR3 DNA is TGTGCCAGCAGCCGAGGGACAGTTCCTGAGACCCAGTACTTC. It translates to CASSRGTVPETQYF. This chain links TRBV14 with TRBJ2-5; 7 bases fit TRBD1. Per germline, CDR1 SGHDN and CDR2 FVKESK. The CDR3 is 14 residues long. Trimming removed 4 bases from V and 5 bases from J; junction bases left unmatched: 7.

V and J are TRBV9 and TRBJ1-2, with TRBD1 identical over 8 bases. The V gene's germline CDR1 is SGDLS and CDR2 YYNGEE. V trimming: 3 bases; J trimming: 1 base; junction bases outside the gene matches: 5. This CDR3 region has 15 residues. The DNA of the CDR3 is TGTGCCAGCAGCGGCACAGGGGGTTTTAACTATGGCTACACCTTC. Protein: CASSGTGGFNYGYTF.

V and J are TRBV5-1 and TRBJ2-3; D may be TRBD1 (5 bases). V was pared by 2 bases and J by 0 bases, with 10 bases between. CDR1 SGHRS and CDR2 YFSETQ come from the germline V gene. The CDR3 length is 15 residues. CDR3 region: CASSFKGSSTDTQYF. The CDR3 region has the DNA TGCGCCAGCAGCTTCAAGGGGTCTAGCACAGATACGCAGTATTTT.

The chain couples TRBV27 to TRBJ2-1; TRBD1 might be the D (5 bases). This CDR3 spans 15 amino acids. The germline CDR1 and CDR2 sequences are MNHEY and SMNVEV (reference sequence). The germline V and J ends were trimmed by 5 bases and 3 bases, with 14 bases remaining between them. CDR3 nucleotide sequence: TGTGCCAGCAGTATTACAGGCTCGGTCTACAATGAGCAGTTCTTC. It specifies CASSITGSVYNEQFF.

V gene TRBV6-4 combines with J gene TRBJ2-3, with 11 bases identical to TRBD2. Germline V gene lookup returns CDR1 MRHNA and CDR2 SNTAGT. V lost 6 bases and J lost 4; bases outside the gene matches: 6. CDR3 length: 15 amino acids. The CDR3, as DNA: TGTGCCAGCAGCCCTAGCGGGGGGCAGGCAGATACGCAGTATTTT. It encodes CASSPSGGQADTQYF.

Here the CDR3 reads CASTPREGNTEAFF. In nucleotides, the CDR3 is TGTGCCAGTACCCCGCGGGAGGGGAACACTGAAGCTTTCTTT. The chain uses TRBV19 and TRBJ1-1; D remains unclear. Trimming pared 7 bases from V and 1 base from J, leaving 13 bases between. The CDR3 consists of 14 residues. Germline assignment: CDR1 LNHDA and CDR2 SQIVND (reference sequence).

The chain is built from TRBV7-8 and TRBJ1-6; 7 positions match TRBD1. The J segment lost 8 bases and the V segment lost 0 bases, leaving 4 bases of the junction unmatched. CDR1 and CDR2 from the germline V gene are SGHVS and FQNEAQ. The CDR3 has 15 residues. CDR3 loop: CASSLADRVYSPLHF. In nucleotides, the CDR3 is TGTGCCAGCAGCTTAGCAGACAGGGTTTATTCACCCCTCCACTTT.

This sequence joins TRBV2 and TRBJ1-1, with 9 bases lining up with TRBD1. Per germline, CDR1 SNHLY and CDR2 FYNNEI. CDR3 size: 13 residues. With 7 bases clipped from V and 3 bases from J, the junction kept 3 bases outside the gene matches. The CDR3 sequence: CASTGQGYTEAFF. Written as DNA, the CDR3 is TGTGCCAGCACTGGACAGGGGTACACTGAAGCTTTCTTT.

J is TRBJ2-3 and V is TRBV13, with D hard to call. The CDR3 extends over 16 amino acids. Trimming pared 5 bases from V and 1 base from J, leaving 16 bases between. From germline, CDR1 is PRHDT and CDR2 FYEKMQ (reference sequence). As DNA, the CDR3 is TGTGCCAGCAGCAATACCCTAGTCGAGGGCACAGATACGCAGTATTTT. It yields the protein CASSNTLVEGTDTQYF. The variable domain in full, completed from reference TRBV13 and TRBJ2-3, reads AAGVIQSPRHLIKEKRETATLKCYPIPRHDTVYWYQQGPGQDPQFLISFYEKMQSDKGSIPDRFSAQQFSDYHSELNMSSLELGDSALYFCASSNTLVEGTDTQYFGPGTRLTVL.

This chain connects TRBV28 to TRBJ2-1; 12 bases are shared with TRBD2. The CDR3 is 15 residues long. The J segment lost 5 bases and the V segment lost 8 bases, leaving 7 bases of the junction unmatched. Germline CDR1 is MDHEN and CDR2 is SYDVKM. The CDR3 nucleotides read TGTGCCAGCTGTCCTCTAGCGGGGGGGAACAATGAGCAGTTCTTC. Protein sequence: CASCPLAGGNNEQFF. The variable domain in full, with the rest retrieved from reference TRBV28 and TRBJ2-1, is DVKVTQSSRYLVKRTGEKVFLECVQDMDHENMFWYRQDPGLGLRLIYFSYDVKMKEKGDIPEGYSVSREKKERFSLILESASTNQTSMYLCASCPLAGGNNEQFFGPGTRLTVL.

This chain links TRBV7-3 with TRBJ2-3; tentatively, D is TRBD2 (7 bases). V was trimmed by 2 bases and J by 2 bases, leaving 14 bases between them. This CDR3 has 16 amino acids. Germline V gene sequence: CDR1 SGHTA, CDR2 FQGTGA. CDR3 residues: CASSLGRRGPTDTQYF. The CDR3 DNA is TGTGCCAGCAGCTTAGGAAGGCGGGGGCCCACAGATACGCAGTATTTT.